This TCR beta chain was recorded in a study of T cell responses to AZD1222 COVID-19 vaccine. Background on the study: Combined were second doses at about 4 or about 12 weeks. The study's findings and limits: AZD1222 recipients seropositive at baseline numbered only five to seven. Among the donors, most were white British and more were female, and clonal diversity was possibly underestimated.

Profiling relied on immunoSEQ multiplex PCR, and the TCRdb table lists in-frame clones only, not all of them. The table has about 100,000 clones, roughly nine tenths seen once. For this clone: Its specificity is unknown.

V was trimmed by 3 bases and J by 0 bases, leaving 10 bases between them. The CDR3 has 15 residues. CDR1 and CDR2 from the germline V gene are SGHRS and YFSETQ. The TCR originated in an adult in good health. The chain has TRBV5-1 and TRBJ1-3; D uncertain. Material: peripheral blood, obtained on day 0 of AZD1222 vaccination. The CDR3 bases are TGCGCCAGCAGCTCCTCCGGGCACTCTGGAAACACCATATATTTT. Its translation is CASSSSGHSGNTIYF.